The sequence of this T cell receptor beta chain was determined in a study of CD8 T cells in ankylosing spondylitis. In this sample, this clonotype turned up a few times. V gave up 5 bases and J gave up 7 bases; unmatched junction bases: 12. Germline-derived CDR1 and CDR2 are MNHEY and SVGEGT. This CDR3 has 15 residues. TCRdb re-derived calls from the 5' RACE reads in MiXCR, one entry per CDR3 protein. The top ten hold about 40% of the sample, which has over 25,000 distinct CDR3 sequences, 14% seen once. The sample was blood. The chain carries TRBV6-2 or TRBV6-3 and TRBJ2-7, with 9 bases identical to TRBD2. The sequence came from a male donor with ankylosing spondylitis or in good health (not recorded which). The CDR3 region has the DNA TGTGCCAGCAGTCCCACCGGGCGGGGGGGCGATGAGCAGTACGTC. As protein: CASSPTGRGGDEQYV.